The present TCR beta chain was sequenced within a study of T cell responses to AZD1222 COVID-19 vaccine. Sequencing used immunoSEQ multiplex PCR; TCRdb keeps in-frame clones, though not all of them. The table records hundreds of thousands of clones, about 93% of them present only once. Note on this clone: Its antigen remains unidentified. This same CDR3 is encoded by further DNA sequences in the sample.

Study observations and caveats: Spike-wide coverage was observed for vaccine-associated CD4 TCRs, with dominant responses at 160-218 and 743-854.

Between the trimmed V and J ends, which lost 0 bases and 2 bases, there was a span of 5 bases. The CDR3 contains 13 residues. Looked up from germline, CDR1 is GTSNPN and CDR2 is SVGIG (reference sequence). This sequence originates from an adult in good health. Sequences were derived from peripheral blood, sampled on day 0 of MenACWY control vaccination. The V gene is TRBV30, the J gene TRBJ1-5; D call uncertain. The CDR3 reads CAWSVRGNQPQHF. For the CDR3, the DNA is TGTGCCTGGAGTGTACGTGGCAATCAGCCCCAGCATTTT.